A single sample gave rise to the 29 T cell receptor beta chains below, sequenced in a study of blood T cells in healthy people across ages. Through a sample-barcoded 5' primer and a J-beta primer mix, a second PCR was run for roughly 6 to 11 cycles. In TCRdb, the 5' RACE reads were re-called with MiXCR into one record per CDR3 protein. Of 550,000 to 600,000 distinct CDR3 sequences in the sample, roughly 43% were seen once. Sequencing used blood. The source of these receptors is a man older than 75 in good health.

This clonotype came up a few times. V and J are TRBV6-2 or TRBV6-3 and TRBJ2-7; TRBD1 agrees at 7 bases. The CDR3 is 14 amino acids. With V trimmed by 6 bases and J by 3 bases, 8 bases remained unmatched. Germline assignment: CDR1 MNHEY and CDR2 SVGEGT. The CDR3 nucleotides are TGTGCCAGCAGCCAACACCGGGACAGCTACGAGCAGTACTTC. It is translated as CASSQHRDSYEQYF.

The chain carries TRBV21-1 and TRBJ2-7; the D call in the table, TRBD1, was not verified against the DNA. TRBV21-1 represents a pseudogene. CDR3 size: 15 residues. CDR3 sequence (DNA): TGTGCCAGCAGCAAAGGACAGGACAACTCCTACGAGCAGTACTTC. Residues: CASSKGQDNSYEQYF.

Here the CDR3 DNA reads TGTGCCAGCAGTTGGACAGGGGTCCCCTACGAGCAGTACTTC. This codes for CASSWTGVPYEQYF. The chain joins TRBV12-3 or TRBV12-4 to TRBJ2-7, with 9 bases matching TRBD1. The trim removed 4 bases at V and 2 bases at J, leaving 3 bases unmatched. The CDR3 runs 14 residues.

The chain carries TRBV6-4 and TRBJ2-3; D gene unclear. V lost 2 bases and J lost 2, with 11 bases in between. The CDR3 covers 15 residues. Germline CDR1 is MRHNA and CDR2 is SNTAGT. CDR3 sequence (DNA): TGTGCCAGCAGTGACACTAAAAGCCCCACAGATACGCAGTATTTT. Translation: CASSDTKSPTDTQYF.

The rearrangement uses TRBV7-9 and TRBJ2-5; 10 bases fit TRBD1. This CDR3 contains 16 residues. V was clipped by 6 bases and J by 5 bases; unmatched bases: 12. Germline V CDR1 and CDR2: SEHNR, FQNEAQ (reference sequence). CDR3: CASSLGDRGPTETQYF. In DNA, the CDR3 is TGTGCCAGCAGTTTGGGGGACAGGGGCCCCACGGAGACCCAGTACTTC.

This rearrangement joins TRBV7-2 to TRBJ1-2; D might be TRBD1 (6 bases). This CDR3 has 14 amino acids. Germline V gives CDR1 SGHTA, CDR2 FQGNSA. Trimming stripped 5 bases from V and 4 bases from J, with 14 bases between. CDR3 residues: CASSPGQRFYGYTF. In DNA form, the CDR3 reads TGTGCCAGCAGCCCTGGACAGCGATTCTATGGCTACACCTTC.

The chain combines TRBV25-1 with TRBJ1-6; D might be TRBD1 (5 bases). Germline V gene lookup returns CDR1 MGHDK and CDR2 SYGVNS. V was clipped by 4 bases and J by 5 bases, with 18 bases between them. This CDR3 is built from 17 residues. This chain's CDR3 is CASSAWGRQRNNSPLHF. The CDR3 DNA is TGTGCCAGCAGTGCTTGGGGGAGACAGAGAAATAATTCACCCCTCCACTTT.

The rearrangement joins TRBV6-2 or TRBV6-3 to TRBJ2-1; 10 nucleotides line up with TRBD2. V was pared by 6 bases and J by 7 bases, with 12 bases of the junction left unmatched. The CDR3 sequence is 16 residues long. Germline loops: CDR1 MNHEY, CDR2 SVGEGT. CDR3 residues: CASRTIAGGPFNEQFF. The CDR3 nucleotides are TGTGCCAGCAGGACAATAGCGGGGGGCCCGTTTAATGAGCAGTTCTTC.

This clonotype has just one count. The rearrangement joins TRBV9 to TRBJ1-5, with D hard to call. Trimming shortened V by 0 bases and J by 5 bases, and 12 bases separated the two germline ends. The CDR3 spans 15 residues. The germline CDR1 and CDR2 sequences are SGDLS and YYNGEE. The CDR3 loop is CASSVGEGIDQPQHF. The CDR3 coding sequence is TGTGCCAGCAGCGTAGGAGAAGGGATTGATCAGCCCCAGCATTTT.

The V gene is TRBV6-2 or TRBV6-3, the J gene TRBJ2-3; D might be TRBD2 (6 bases). Germline V lookup: CDR1 MNHEY, CDR2 SVGEGT. Trimming took off 4 bases at V and 8 bases at J, with 22 bases between the two ends. This CDR3 has 16 amino acids. CDR3 protein: CASSSHDGGTHSTQYF. CDR3 in DNA: TGTGCCAGCAGTTCCCACGACGGGGGAACCCATAGTACGCAGTATTTT.

This sequence joins TRBV5-6 and TRBJ2-5, with 11 bases fitting TRBD2. Germline lookup yields CDR1 SGHDT and CDR2 YYEEEE. CDR3 size: 14 residues. Trimming cost V 2 bases and J 11 bases; bases outside gene matches: 8. The CDR3 coding sequence is TGTGCCAGCAGCTTCCTAGCGGGAGGCTTTGAGCAGTACTTC. Its protein product is CASSFLAGGFEQYF.

This clonotype was picked up many times. This sequence joins TRBV6-5 and TRBJ1-2; unclear D gene. This CDR3 region has 14 residues. CDR1 is MNHEY, CDR2 SVGAGI, per germline. Between the trimmed V and J ends, which lost 5 bases and 2 bases, there was a span of 12 bases. DNA of the CDR3: TGTGCCAGCAGTAAAGACCGAAGCAACTATGGCTACACCTTC. Translating gives CASSKDRSNYGYTF.

The chain uses TRBV7-3 and TRBJ2-5; possible D gene TRBD1, 7 bases. CDR1 is SGHTA and CDR2 is FQGTGA in the germline V gene. The ends were cut back, 5 bases at V and 2 bases at J, with 12 bases in the middle. The CDR3 is 14 amino acids. Here the CDR3 reads CASSQTGTQETQYF. The CDR3 nucleotides read TGTGCCAGCAGCCAGACAGGGACTCAAGAGACCCAGTACTTC.

CDR3 in amino acids: CASSESAGGETQYF. DNA of the CDR3: TGTGCCAGCAGTGAATCAGCGGGAGGGGAGACCCAGTACTTC. The V gene is TRBV25-1, the J gene TRBJ2-5; 10 bases line up with TRBD2. Trimming removed 1 base from V and 5 bases from J; junction bases left unmatched: 1. This CDR3 region has 14 residues. Germline CDR1 and CDR2: MGHDK and SYGVNS.

This clonotype was counted a single time. The chain couples TRBV6-2 or TRBV6-3 to TRBJ1-5; 8 bases fit TRBD1. This CDR3 has 15 residues. Germline loops: CDR1 MNHEY, CDR2 SVGEGT. The V gene end was trimmed by 4 bases and the J gene end by 2 bases; junction bases not matched to a gene: 4. The CDR3 DNA reads as TGTGCCAGCAGTTCCGACAGGGGAGGCAATCAGCCCCAGCATTTT. Translated: CASSSDRGGNQPQHF.

This clonotype was seen a few times. The V call is TRBV7-2, the J call TRBJ1-2; D ambiguous. The CDR3 is 15 residues long. CDR1 and CDR2 (germline): SGHTA, FQGNSA. V was cut by 5 bases and J by 2 bases, with 15 bases left in between. CDR3 residues: CASSRGRAENYGYTF. CDR3 DNA sequence: TGTGCCAGCAGCCGCGGGCGGGCGGAGAACTATGGCTACACCTTC.

With regard to this clonotype: The junction shows a germline mismatch at one end, possibly a read error. The J gene is TRBJ2-1, the V gene TRBV7-2; a weak D match, TRBD1 (6 bases). This CDR3 is built from 15 residues. CDR1 and CDR2 (germline): SGHTA, FQGNSA. CDR3: CASSLKPYRDKEQFF. The CDR3 DNA reads as TGTGCCAGCAGCTTAAAACCTTATCGGGACAAGGAGCAGTTCTTC.

This clonotype was seen a few times. This chain links TRBV28 with TRBJ2-7; no reliable D call. Germline CDR1 is MDHEN and CDR2 is SYDVKM. Between the trimmed V and J ends, which lost 4 bases and 7 bases, there was a span of 11 bases. CDR3 length equals 12 residues. CDR3 sequence reads: CASSSDPWEQYF. In DNA form, the CDR3 reads TGTGCCAGCAGTTCGGACCCTTGGGAGCAGTACTTC.

About this clonotype itself: The conserved closing phenylalanine or tryptophan is absent in this CDR3, likely reflecting a read error. The chain joins TRBV7-7 to TRBJ2-7, with 7 bases that match TRBD2. The end of the DNA is better explained by TRBJ2-5, so the J call may be wrong. The germline gives CDR1 SSHAT, CDR2 FNYEAQ (reference sequence). The CDR3 is 12 residues long. CDR3 protein: CSSSLAGETQYC. The CDR3 region has the DNA TGTTCTAGCAGCTTAGCGGGAGAGACCCAGTACTGC.

This clonotype was counted many times. CDR3 DNA: TGTGCCAGCAGCTTTTTGATGGGGGAGACCCAGTACTTC. It is translated as CASSFLMGETQYF. V usage is TRBV7-9 and J usage is TRBJ2-5; D call uncertain. This CDR3 spans 13 amino acids. Trimming left V 3 bases short and J 5 bases short, with 10 bases between. Germline CDR1 is SEHNR and CDR2 is FQNEAQ (reference sequence).

The chain uses TRBV28 and TRBJ2-7; weak D call: TRBD1 (6 bases). The CDR3 covers 12 residues. V was clipped by 7 bases and J by 0 bases, with 7 bases between them. In germline, CDR1 is MDHEN, CDR2 SYDVKM. The chain's CDR3 is CASNRDSYEQYF. In DNA, the CDR3 is TGTGCCAGCAACAGGGACTCCTACGAGCAGTACTTC.

The CDR3 sequence: CASSLLGLAGETQYF. In DNA, the CDR3 is TGTGCCAGCAGCCTGCTGGGACTAGCGGGCGAGACCCAGTACTTC. The gene calls are TRBV6-2 or TRBV6-3 and TRBJ2-4; 12 bases are a match to TRBD2. The J call may be wrong; the DNA end is better matched by TRBJ2-5. Per the germline V gene, CDR1 is MNHEY and CDR2 is SVGEGT. This CDR3 contains 15 residues.

The genes are TRBV4-2 and TRBJ1-4, with 7 nucleotides matching TRBD1. V lost 0 bases to trimming and J lost 6 bases; unmatched junction nucleotides: 16. The length of the CDR3 is 19 residues. Germline CDR1 LGHNA, CDR2 YNFKEQ. CDR3 nucleotide sequence: TGTGCCAGCAGCCAAGATGATCGCGACGGGGGAACAGGGGATGAAAAACTGTTTTTT. This sequence encodes CASSQDDRDGGTGDEKLFF.

The rearrangement joins TRBV12-3 or TRBV12-4 to TRBJ1-6; tentative D call: TRBD1 (5 bases). V was trimmed by 5 bases and J by 7 bases, leaving 15 bases between them. The CDR3 sequence is 15 residues long. CDR3 bases: TGTGCCAGCAGTACCCAGATGGGACGGAATTCACCCCTCCACTTT. It is translated as CASSTQMGRNSPLHF.

The chain links TRBV9 to TRBJ2-1; a weak D match, TRBD2 (5 bases). V lost 7 bases to trimming and J lost 2 bases, with 19 bases between them. The CDR3 runs to 16 residues. The germline CDR1 and CDR2 sequences are SGDLS and YYNGEE. This CDR3 reads CASSPLIQTTYNEQFF. The CDR3 nucleotides are TGTGCCAGCTCTCCGCTTATACAGACTACCTACAATGAGCAGTTCTTC.

The chain joins TRBV27 to TRBJ1-2; weak D call: TRBD1 (6 bases). The germline V gene has CDR1 MNHEY and CDR2 SMNVEV (reference sequence). V was pared by 4 bases and J by 6 bases, with 18 bases between. This CDR3 has 15 amino acids. The CDR3 loop is CASSSFYRQVDGYTF. The DNA of the CDR3 is TGTGCCAGCAGTTCTTTCTATCGACAGGTTGATGGCTACACCTTC.

This clonotype turned up a few times. The chain combines TRBV20-1 with TRBJ2-7; tentative D call: TRBD2 (6 bases). The germline CDR1 and CDR2 sequences are DFQATT and SNEGSKA (reference sequence). The V and J ends lost 0 bases and 4 bases respectively, with 22 bases between them. The CDR3 sequence is 17 residues long. The CDR3 coding sequence is TGCAGTGCTAGAGATTGGGGTGCGGGGACCAGGCCTTACGAGCAGTACTTC. Its protein is CSARDWGAGTRPYEQYF.

As for this clonotype: One end of the junction varies from germline; a read error may be responsible. CDR3 bases: TGCGCCAACAGCTTGGAGCTAGCGGTTTACAATGAGCAGTTCTTC. Residues: CANSLELAVYNEQFF. The chain employs TRBV5-1 and TRBJ2-1; TRBD2 matches at 7 bases. CDR3 length equals 15 residues. The germline CDR1 and CDR2 sequences are SGHRS and YFSETQ.

The chain has TRBV4-2 and TRBJ2-1; tentatively, D is TRBD1 (6 bases). Trimming removed 6 bases from V and 7 bases from J, with 10 bases in between. This CDR3 has 12 residues. The germline V gene has CDR1 LGHNA and CDR2 YNFKEQ. CDR3 sequence reads: CASSWGQNEQFF. The CDR3 nucleotides read TGTGCCAGCAGTTGGGGGCAGAATGAGCAGTTCTTC.